The rows below give T cell receptor beta chains drawn from one sample of a study of fetal regulatory T cell absence and autoimmunity. Sequencing used immunoSEQ multiplex PCR; TCRdb keeps in-frame clones, though not all of them. The sample consists of approximately 46,000 clones, just under 85% of them appearing once. Material: cord blood. These TCRs come from a newborn boy with IPEX syndrome. The CDR3 runs from the conserved cysteine through the conserved F or W. The D gene is left open where the match is weak. Some rows mark clone size as missing; the rest say once, few, many or name a class of expanded clone.

d_call j_call v_call clone_size cdr3_aa cdr3_nt
. TRBJ1-1 TRBV5-5 . CASSLAWGPTEAFF TGTGCCAGCAGCTTGGCTTGGGGGCCCACTGAAGCTTTCTTT
TRBD2 TRBJ2-1 TRBV11-2 . CASSLGLAGFEQFF TGTGCCAGCAGCTTGGGACTAGCGGGGTTTGAGCAGTTCTTC
TRBD1 TRBJ1-2 TRBV6-5 . CASSGTGNYGYTF TGTGCCAGCAGTGGGACAGGGAACTATGGCTACACCTTC
TRBD2 TRBJ2-3 TRBV19 . CASSIRTSGSRDTQYF TGTGCCAGTAGTATCAGGACTAGCGGGAGCAGAGATACGCAGTATTTT
TRBD2 TRBJ2-5 TRBV11-3 . CASSPGGIKATQYF TGTGCCAGCAGCCCGGGGGGGATTAAGGCGACCCAGTACTTC
. TRBJ2-7 TRBV12-5 few CASGEVFGEQYF TGTGCTAGTGGGGAGGTCTTTGGAGAGCAGTACTTC
TRBD2 TRBJ2-2 TRBV2 . CASSDQQLAGGPAGELFF TGTGCCAGCAGTGACCAGCAACTAGCGGGGGGGCCAGCCGGGGAGCTGTTTTTT
TRBD2 TRBJ2-3 TRBV5-5 once CASSLGLASSTDTQYF TGTGCCAGCAGCTTGGGACTAGCCTCTAGCACAGATACGCAGTATTTT
TRBD1 TRBJ2-7 TRBV7-2 once CASSLRDRGSHEQYF TGTGCCAGCAGCCTTAGGGACAGGGGTTCCCACGAGCAGTACTTC
TRBD2 TRBJ2-3 TRBV4-2 . CASSQAPGLAGRGKDTQYF TGTGCCAGCAGCCAAGCCCCGGGACTAGCGGGGAGGGGCAAAGATACGCAGTATTTT
. TRBJ1-1 TRBV2 . CASSSWGGENTEAFF TGTGCCAGCAGCTCGTGGGGGGGGGAGAACACTGAAGCTTTCTTT
. TRBJ1-2 TRBV19 . CASSIGGNYGYTF TGTGCCAGTAGTATTGGAGGGAACTATGGCTACACCTTC
. TRBJ2-3 TRBV7-6 . CASSPTVRRTDTQYF TGTGCCAGCAGCCCGACCGTTCGGCGCACAGATACGCAGTATTTT
TRBD1 TRBJ1-1 TRBV6-1 . CASSRDRRNTEAFF TGTGCCAGCAGTAGGGACAGACGGAACACTGAAGCTTTCTTT
TRBD1 TRBJ2-3 TRBV7-6 . CASSNPGTGADTQYF TGTGCCAGCAGCAACCCCGGGACAGGGGCAGATACGCAGTATTTT
. TRBJ2-5 TRBV4-1 . CASSQEGHRETQYF TGCGCCAGCAGCCAAGAAGGGCACAGGGAGACCCAGTACTTC
. TRBJ1-1 TRBV4-1 . CASSQVGEIGGYTEAFF TGCGCCAGCAGCCAAGTTGGGGAGATCGGTGGGTACACTGAAGCTTTCTTT
TRBD2 TRBJ2-3 TRBV14 . CASSPWTSGTQYF TGTGCCAGCAGCCCCTGGACTAGCGGAACGCAGTATTTT